Below, 9 T cell receptor beta chains from the same sample are listed, as sequenced in a study of blood T cell repertoires in COVID-19. Clones were sequenced by immunoSEQ multiplex PCR, and TCRdb holds only the in-frame ones, with some missing. Of over 130,000 clones detected, 88% appear once; the ten largest clones hold 2.5% to 3%. The sequencing sample was made of peripheral blood. The receptors originated from a human donor with COVID-19, enrolled during active disease. The donor label of this sample is uncertain.

CDR3 coding DNA: TGCGCCAGCAGCCAGCCCGACAGGGTGACTGAAGCTTTCTTT. Translating gives CASSQPDRVTEAFF. The chain has TRBV5-1 and TRBJ1-1; 7 nucleotides agree with TRBD1. This CDR3 has 14 amino acids. Germline loops: CDR1 SGHRS, CDR2 YFSETQ. Trimming cost V 4 bases and J 5 bases; bases outside gene matches: 8.

This chain uses TRBV12-5 with TRBJ1-1; a possible D gene is TRBD1 (5 bases). Germline V lookup: CDR1 LGHNT, CDR2 FRNRAP. V lost 4 bases to trimming and J lost 5 bases, with 14 bases between them. This CDR3 spans 14 amino acids. This CDR3 reads CASGSFRVGTEAFF. The CDR3 nucleotides are TGTGCTAGTGGTTCCTTCAGGGTTGGAACTGAAGCTTTCTTT.

This clone showed up just a few times. The rearrangement uses TRBV7-9 and TRBJ1-4; possible D gene TRBD1, 5 bases. V gave up 4 bases and J gave up 7 bases, with 13 bases separating them. Looked up from germline, CDR1 is SEHNR and CDR2 is FQNEAQ (reference sequence). CDR3 length equals 14 residues. The chain's CDR3 is CASSSGLHSEKLFF. The CDR3 region has the DNA TGTGCCAGCAGCTCGGGACTTCATAGTGAAAAACTGTTTTTT.

This sequence joins TRBV2 and TRBJ2-7, with 7 bases fitting TRBD1. CDR3 size: 16 residues. From germline, CDR1 is SNHLY and CDR2 FYNNEI. After removal of 5 bases from V and 5 bases from J, the junction contained 15 bases not matched to a gene. The CDR3 DNA sequence: TGTGCCAGCAGTCTGATCATTGACAGGGTCAGCCACGAGCAGTACTTC. Translating it yields CASSLIIDRVSHEQYF.

The chain couples TRBV3-1 (or the pseudogene TRBV3-2) to TRBJ2-1; D unresolved. Trimming left V 3 bases short and J 6 bases short, with 15 bases between. Germline values: CDR1 LGHDT, CDR2 YNNKEL (reference sequence). The CDR3 has 15 amino acids. The DNA for the CDR3 is TGTGCCAGCAGCCACCGACTCGATAGCCGCAATGAGCAGTTCTTC. This sequence encodes CASSHRLDSRNEQFF.

The chain is built from TRBV11-2 and TRBJ2-5, with 9 positions matching TRBD2. Trimming at V came to 3 bases and at J to 0 bases, leaving 11 bases not matched to a gene. The CDR3 totals 18 residues. From germline, CDR1 is SGHAT and CDR2 FQNNGV. CDR3 bases: TGTGCCAGCAGCTTGAGGCTAGCGGGGTCCCCGTACCAAGAGACCCAGTACTTC. This sequence encodes CASSLRLAGSPYQETQYF.

DNA of the CDR3: TGTGCCAGCAGCGCCGCTGGAAACACCATATATTTT. It is translated as CASSAAGNTIYF. This sequence joins TRBV9 and TRBJ1-3; D gene uncertain. The germline gives CDR1 SGDLS, CDR2 YYNGEE. CDR3 length: 12 residues. Trimming stripped 3 bases from V and 2 bases from J, with 3 bases between.

The chain is built from TRBV9 and TRBJ2-2; a possible D gene is TRBD2 (6 bases). Trimming pared 3 bases from V and 2 bases from J, leaving 11 bases between. The CDR3 is 15 residues long. The V gene's germline CDR1 is SGDLS and CDR2 YYNGEE. CDR3 nucleotide sequence: TGTGCCAGCAGCGGTGGTAGCGGAAACACCGGGGAGCTGTTTTTT. It specifies CASSGGSGNTGELFF.

This clone appeared once. The J gene is TRBJ2-1, the V gene TRBV5-1, with D possibly TRBD1 on 6 matching bases. V lost 4 bases, J lost 5 bases, and 10 bases lay in between. The germline CDR1 and CDR2 sequences are SGHRS and YFSETQ. The CDR3 spans 13 residues. The CDR3 loop is CASSPGQNNEQFF. The CDR3 DNA follows: TGCGCCAGCAGCCCCGGACAGAACAATGAGCAGTTCTTC.